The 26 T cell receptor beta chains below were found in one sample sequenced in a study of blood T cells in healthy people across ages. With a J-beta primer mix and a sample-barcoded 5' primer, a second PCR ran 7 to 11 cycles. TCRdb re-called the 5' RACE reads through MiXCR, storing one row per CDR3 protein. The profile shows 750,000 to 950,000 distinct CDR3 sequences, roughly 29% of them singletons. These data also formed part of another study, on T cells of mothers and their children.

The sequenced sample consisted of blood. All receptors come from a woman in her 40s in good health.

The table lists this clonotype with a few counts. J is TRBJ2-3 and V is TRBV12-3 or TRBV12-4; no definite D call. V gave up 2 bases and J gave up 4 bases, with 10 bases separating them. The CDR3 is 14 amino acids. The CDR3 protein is CASSLQDHPDTQYF. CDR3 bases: TGTGCCAGCAGTTTACAGGACCACCCAGATACGCAGTATTTT.

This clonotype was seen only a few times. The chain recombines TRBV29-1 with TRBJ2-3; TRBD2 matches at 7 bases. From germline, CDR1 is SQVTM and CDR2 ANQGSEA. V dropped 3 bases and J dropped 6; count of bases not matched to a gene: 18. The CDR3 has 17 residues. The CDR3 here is CSVDSTLFSGDEDTQYF. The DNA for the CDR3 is TGCAGCGTTGACTCTACTCTGTTCAGCGGGGACGAGGATACGCAGTATTTT.

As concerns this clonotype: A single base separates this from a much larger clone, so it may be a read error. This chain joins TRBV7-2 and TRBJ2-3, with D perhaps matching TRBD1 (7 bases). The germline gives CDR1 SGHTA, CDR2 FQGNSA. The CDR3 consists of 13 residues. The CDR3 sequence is CAGSTQGGDTQYF. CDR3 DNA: TGTGCCGGCAGCACCCAGGGGGGAGATACGCAGTATTTT.

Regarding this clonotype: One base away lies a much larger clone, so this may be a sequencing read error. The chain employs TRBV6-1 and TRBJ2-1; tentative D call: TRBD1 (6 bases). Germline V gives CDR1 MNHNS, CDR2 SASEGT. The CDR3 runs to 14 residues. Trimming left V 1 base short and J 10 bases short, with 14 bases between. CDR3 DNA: TGTGCCAGCAGTGAAGTAGGACAGAGCTACGAGCAGTTCTTC. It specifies CASSEVGQSYEQFF.

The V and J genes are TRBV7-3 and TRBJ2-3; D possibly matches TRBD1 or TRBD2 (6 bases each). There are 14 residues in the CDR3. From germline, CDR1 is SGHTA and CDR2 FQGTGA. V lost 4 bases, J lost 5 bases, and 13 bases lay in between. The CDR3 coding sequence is TGTGCCAGCAGCTCAACGGGGGCTTTAGATACGCAGTATTTT. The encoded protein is CASSSTGALDTQYF.

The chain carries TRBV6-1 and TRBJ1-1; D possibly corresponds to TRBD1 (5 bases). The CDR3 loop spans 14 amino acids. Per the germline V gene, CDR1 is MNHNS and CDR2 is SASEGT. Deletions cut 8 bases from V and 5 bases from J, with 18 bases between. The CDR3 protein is CASGFRLEGTEAFF. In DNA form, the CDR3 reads TGTGCCAGCGGTTTCCGCCTCGAGGGGACTGAAGCTTTCTTT.

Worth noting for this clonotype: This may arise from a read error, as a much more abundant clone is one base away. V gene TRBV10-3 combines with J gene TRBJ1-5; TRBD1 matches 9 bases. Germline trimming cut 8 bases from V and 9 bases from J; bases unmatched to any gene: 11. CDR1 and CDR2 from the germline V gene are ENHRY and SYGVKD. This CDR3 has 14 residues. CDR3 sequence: CAISNRGLGRPQHF. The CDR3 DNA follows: TGTGCCATCTCGAACAGGGGGCTTGGTCGGCCCCAGCATTTT.

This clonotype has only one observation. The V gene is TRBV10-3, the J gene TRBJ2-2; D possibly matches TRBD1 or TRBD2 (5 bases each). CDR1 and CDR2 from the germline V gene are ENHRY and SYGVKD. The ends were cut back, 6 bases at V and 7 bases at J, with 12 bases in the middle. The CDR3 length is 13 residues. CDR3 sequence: CAISIQDFGELFF. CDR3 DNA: TGTGCCATCAGCATACAGGACTTCGGGGAGCTGTTTTTT.

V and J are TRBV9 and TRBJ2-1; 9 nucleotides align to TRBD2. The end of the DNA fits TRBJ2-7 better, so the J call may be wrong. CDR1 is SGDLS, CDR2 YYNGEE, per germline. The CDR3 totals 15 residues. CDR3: CASSGVAGAYNEQYF. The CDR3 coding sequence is TGTGCCAGCAGCGGCGTAGCGGGGGCTTACAATGAGCAGTACTTC.

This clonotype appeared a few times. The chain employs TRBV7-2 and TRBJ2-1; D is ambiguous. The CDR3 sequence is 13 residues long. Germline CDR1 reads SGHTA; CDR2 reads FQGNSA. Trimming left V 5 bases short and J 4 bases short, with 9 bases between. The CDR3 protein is CASSQTLYNEQFF. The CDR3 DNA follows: TGTGCCAGCAGCCAGACTCTATACAATGAGCAGTTCTTC.

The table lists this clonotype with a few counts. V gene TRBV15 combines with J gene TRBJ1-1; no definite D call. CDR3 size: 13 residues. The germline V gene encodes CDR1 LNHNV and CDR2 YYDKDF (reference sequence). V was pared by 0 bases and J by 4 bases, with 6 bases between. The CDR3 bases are TGTGCCACCAGCAGAGATAGGAGCACTGAAGCTTTCTTT. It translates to CATSRDRSTEAFF.

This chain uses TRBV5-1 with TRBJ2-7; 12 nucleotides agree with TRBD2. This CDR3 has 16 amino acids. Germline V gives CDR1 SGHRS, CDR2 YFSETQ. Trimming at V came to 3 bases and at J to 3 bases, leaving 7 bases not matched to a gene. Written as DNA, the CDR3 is TGCGCCAGCAGCTCAGGGGGACTAGCGGGTAACTACGAGCAGTACTTC. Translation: CASSSGGLAGNYEQYF.

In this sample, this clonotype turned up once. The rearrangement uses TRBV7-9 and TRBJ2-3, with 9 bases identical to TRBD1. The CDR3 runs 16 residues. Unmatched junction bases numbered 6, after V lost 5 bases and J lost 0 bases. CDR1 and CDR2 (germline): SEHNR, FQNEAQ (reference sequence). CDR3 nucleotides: TGTGCCAGCAGCGGAGCCGGGACAGGGAGCACAGATACGCAGTATTTT. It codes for CASSGAGTGSTDTQYF.

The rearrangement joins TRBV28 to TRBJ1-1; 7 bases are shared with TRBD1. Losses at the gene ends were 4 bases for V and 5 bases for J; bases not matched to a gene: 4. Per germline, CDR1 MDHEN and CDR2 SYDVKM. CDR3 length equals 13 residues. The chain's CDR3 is CASSSTGWTEAFF. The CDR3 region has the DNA TGTGCCAGCAGTTCGACAGGGTGGACTGAAGCTTTCTTT.

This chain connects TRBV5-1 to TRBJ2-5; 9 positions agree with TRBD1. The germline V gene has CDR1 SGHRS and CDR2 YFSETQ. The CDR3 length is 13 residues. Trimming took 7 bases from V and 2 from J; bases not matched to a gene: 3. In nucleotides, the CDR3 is TGCGCCAGCTACGACAGGGGGCAAGAGACCCAGTACTTC. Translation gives CASYDRGQETQYF. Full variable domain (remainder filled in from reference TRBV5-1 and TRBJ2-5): KAGVTQTPRYLIKTRGQQVTLSCSPISGHRSVSWYQQTPGQGLQFLFEYFSETQRNKGNFPGRFSGRQFSNSRSEMNVSTLELGDSALYLCASYDRGQETQYFGPGTRLLVL.

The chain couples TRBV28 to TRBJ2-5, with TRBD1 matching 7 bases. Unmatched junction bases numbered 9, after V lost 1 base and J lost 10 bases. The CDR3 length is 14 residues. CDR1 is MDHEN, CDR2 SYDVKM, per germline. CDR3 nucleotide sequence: TGTGCCAGCAGTTTATTCACAGGGGCAAACAACCAGTACTTC. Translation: CASSLFTGANNQYF.

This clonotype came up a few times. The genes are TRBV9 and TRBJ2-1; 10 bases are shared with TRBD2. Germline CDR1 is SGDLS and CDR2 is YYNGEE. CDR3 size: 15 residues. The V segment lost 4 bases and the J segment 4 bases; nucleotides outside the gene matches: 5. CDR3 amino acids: CASSLGTSEYNEQFF. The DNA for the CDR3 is TGTGCCAGCAGCCTAGGGACTAGCGAGTACAATGAGCAGTTCTTC.

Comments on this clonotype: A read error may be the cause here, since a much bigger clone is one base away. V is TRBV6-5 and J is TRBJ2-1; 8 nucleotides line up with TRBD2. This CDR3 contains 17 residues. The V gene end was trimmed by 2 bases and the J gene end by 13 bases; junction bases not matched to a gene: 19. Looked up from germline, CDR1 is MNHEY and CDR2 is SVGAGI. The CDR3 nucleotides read TGTGCCAGCAGTTACAGGACCCCTAGCGGGTTTCAAGAGACCCAGTTCTTC. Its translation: CASSYRTPSGFQETQFF.

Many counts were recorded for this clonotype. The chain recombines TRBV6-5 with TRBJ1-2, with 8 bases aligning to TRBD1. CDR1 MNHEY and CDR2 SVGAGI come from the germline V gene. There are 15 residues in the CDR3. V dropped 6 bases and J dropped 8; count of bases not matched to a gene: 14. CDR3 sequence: CASSPNQDRAQGYTF. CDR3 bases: TGTGCCAGCAGCCCAAACCAGGACAGGGCTCAAGGCTACACCTTC.

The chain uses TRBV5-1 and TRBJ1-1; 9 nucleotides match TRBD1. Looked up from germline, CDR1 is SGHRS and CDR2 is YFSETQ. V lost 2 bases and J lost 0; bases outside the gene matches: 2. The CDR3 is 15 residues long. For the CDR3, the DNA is TGCGCCAGCAGCTTTCGGACAGGGGTGAACACTGAAGCTTTCTTT. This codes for CASSFRTGVNTEAFF.

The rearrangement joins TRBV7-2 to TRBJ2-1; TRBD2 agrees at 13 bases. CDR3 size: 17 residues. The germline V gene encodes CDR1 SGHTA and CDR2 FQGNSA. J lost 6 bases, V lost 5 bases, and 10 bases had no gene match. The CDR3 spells CASSTRLAGGRRNEQFF. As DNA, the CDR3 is TGTGCCAGCAGCACGCGACTAGCGGGGGGCCGTCGCAATGAGCAGTTCTTC.

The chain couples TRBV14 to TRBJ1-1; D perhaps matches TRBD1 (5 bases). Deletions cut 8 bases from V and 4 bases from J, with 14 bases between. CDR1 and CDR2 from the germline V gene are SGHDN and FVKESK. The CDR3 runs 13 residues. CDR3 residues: CASASGPPTEAFF. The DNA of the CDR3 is TGTGCCAGCGCGTCAGGGCCTCCCACTGAAGCTTTCTTT.

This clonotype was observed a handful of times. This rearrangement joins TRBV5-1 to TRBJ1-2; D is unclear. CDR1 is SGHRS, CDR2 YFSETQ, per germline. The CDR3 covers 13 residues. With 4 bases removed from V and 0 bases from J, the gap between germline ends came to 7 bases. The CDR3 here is CASSDKANYGYTF. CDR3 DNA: TGCGCCAGCAGCGACAAGGCTAACTATGGCTACACCTTC. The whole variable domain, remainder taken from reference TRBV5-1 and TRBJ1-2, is KAGVTQTPRYLIKTRGQQVTLSCSPISGHRSVSWYQQTPGQGLQFLFEYFSETQRNKGNFPGRFSGRQFSNSRSEMNVSTLELGDSALYLCASSDKANYGYTFGSGTRLTVV.

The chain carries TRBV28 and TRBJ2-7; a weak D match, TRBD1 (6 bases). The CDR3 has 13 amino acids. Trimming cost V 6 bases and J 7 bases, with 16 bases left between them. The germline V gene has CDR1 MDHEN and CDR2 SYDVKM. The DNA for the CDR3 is TGTGCCAGCAGGCCGACCCGGGACAAGGAGCAGTACTTC. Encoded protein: CASRPTRDKEQYF.

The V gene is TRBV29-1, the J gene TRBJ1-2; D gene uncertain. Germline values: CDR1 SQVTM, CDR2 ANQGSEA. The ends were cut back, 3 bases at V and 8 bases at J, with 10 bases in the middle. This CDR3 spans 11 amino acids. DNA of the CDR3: TGCAGCGTTGATCTGGTGGGCGGCTACACCTTC. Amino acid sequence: CSVDLVGGYTF.

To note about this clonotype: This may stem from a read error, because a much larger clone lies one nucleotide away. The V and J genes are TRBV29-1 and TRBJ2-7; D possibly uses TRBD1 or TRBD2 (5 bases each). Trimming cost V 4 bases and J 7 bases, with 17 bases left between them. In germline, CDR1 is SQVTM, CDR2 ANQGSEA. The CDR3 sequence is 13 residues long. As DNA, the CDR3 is TGCAGCGTTGGGGGGTTGGGAACGAGGGAGCAGTACTTC. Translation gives CSVGGLGTREQYF.